This T cell receptor (beta chain) comes out of a study of blood T cells in healthy people across ages. Germline V gene sequence: CDR1 SGDLS, CDR2 YYNGEE. The CDR3 runs to 16 residues. Deletions cut 4 bases from V and 1 base from J, with 15 bases between. Primers used in a second PCR of about 6 to 11 cycles were a sample-barcoded 5' primer and a J-beta primer mix. All samples gave at least 2.5 million CDR3-containing paired-end reads. TCRdb recomputed calls from the 5' RACE reads with MiXCR, one row per CDR3 protein. The top ten clones hold around 4% of a sample with 1.4 million or so distinct CDR3 sequences, approximately 43% of them seen once. Findings of the study overall: Fewer expanded clones and more diversity marked long-lived versus aged donors.

The sample holds a few counts of this clonotype. What it binds is unknown. The TCR was taken from a woman under 30 in good health. The sample was blood. The genes are TRBV9 and TRBJ2-1; no reliable D call. Here the CDR3 DNA reads TGTGCCAGCAGCAAGATGGCCTCGAGGTCCTACAATGAGCAGTTCTTC. Its protein product is CASSKMASRSYNEQFF.